Below are 32 T cell receptor beta chains sequenced from a single sample in a study of T cell responses to AZD1222 COVID-19 vaccine. Using immunoSEQ multiplex PCR, the repertoire was profiled, and TCRdb retains in-frame clones only, with some absent. The table includes roughly 60,000 clones, approximately 90% detected once. The starting material was peripheral blood, obtained on day 0 of AZD1222 vaccination. Receptors were obtained from an adult in good health.

V is TRBV9 and J is TRBJ1-2; D is undetermined. CDR1 and CDR2 (germline): SGDLS, YYNGEE. This CDR3 has 16 amino acids. Trimming cost V 4 bases and J 6 bases, with 22 bases left between them. CDR3: CASSPGPGRAGHGYTF. CDR3 nucleotide sequence: TGTGCCAGCAGCCCGGGCCCCGGACGAGCGGGCCATGGCTACACCTTC.

This sequence joins TRBV9 and TRBJ2-7, with TRBD2 identical over 11 bases. CDR1 is SGDLS and CDR2 is YYNGEE in the germline V gene. This CDR3 region has 15 residues. Losses at the gene ends were 3 bases for V and 7 bases for J; bases not matched to a gene: 9. The CDR3 region is CASSAYSGGEFEQYF. CDR3 in DNA: TGTGCCAGCAGCGCGTATAGCGGGGGGGAGTTTGAGCAGTACTTC.

V usage is TRBV6-5 and J usage is TRBJ2-5; D possibly corresponds to TRBD1 (6 bases). V was cut by 5 bases and J by 5 bases, with 15 bases left in between. CDR1 is MNHEY and CDR2 is SVGAGI in the germline V gene. There are 14 residues in the CDR3. In DNA, the CDR3 is TGTGCCAGCAGTAGTAGGGGGAGTATGGAGACCCAGTACTTC. This encodes CASSSRGSMETQYF.

This CDR3 reads CASSVAGDAYNSPLHF. Written as DNA, the CDR3 is TGTGCCAGCAGCGTAGCAGGAGACGCCTATAATTCACCCCTCCACTTT. This chain connects TRBV9 to TRBJ1-6; D gene ambiguous. The CDR3 extends over 16 amino acids. Deletions cut 0 bases from V and 2 bases from J, with 9 bases between. Germline V gene data show CDR1 as SGDLS and CDR2 as YYNGEE.

The CDR3 is CASSLGTGAFGAFF. The CDR3 region has the DNA TGTGCCAGCAGCTTGGGGACAGGGGCATTTGGAGCTTTCTTT. V and J are TRBV5-6 and TRBJ1-1, with 9 positions matching TRBD1. This CDR3 comprises 14 residues. The V gene end was trimmed by 0 bases and the J gene end by 10 bases; junction bases not matched to a gene: 7. From germline, CDR1 is SGHDT and CDR2 YYEEEE.

J is TRBJ2-2 and V is TRBV24-1; 9 bases are a match to TRBD1. Trimming cost V 3 bases and J 6 bases; bases outside gene matches: 4. CDR1 is KGHDR, CDR2 SFDVKD, per germline. The CDR3 totals 15 residues. CDR3 loop: CATSDPGQGSGELFF. CDR3 coding DNA: TGTGCCACCAGTGATCCGGGACAGGGATCCGGGGAGCTGTTTTTT.

The chain carries TRBV15 and TRBJ1-3; D is unresolved. The CDR3 consists of 15 residues. V gave up 0 bases and J gave up 4 bases, with 10 bases separating them. The germline gives CDR1 LNHNV, CDR2 YYDKDF (reference sequence). The CDR3 spells CATSRDLPSGNTIYF. The CDR3 DNA reads TGTGCCACCAGCAGAGATCTCCCCTCCGGAAACACCATATATTTT.

The CDR3 DNA is TGTGCCAGCAGTGAAAATCGGCAATACGAGCAGTACTTC. Residues: CASSENRQYEQYF. The V and J genes are TRBV6-1 and TRBJ2-7; no definite D call. V was clipped by 2 bases and J by 4 bases, with 9 bases between them. The CDR3 sequence is 13 residues long. Germline-derived CDR1 and CDR2 are MNHNS and SASEGT.

The V call is TRBV9, the J call TRBJ1-1, with D possibly matching TRBD1 (5 bases). The germline V and J ends were trimmed by 0 bases and 3 bases, with 12 bases remaining between them. The V gene's germline CDR1 is SGDLS and CDR2 YYNGEE. The CDR3 is made up of 15 amino acids. CDR3: CASSVVGQAYTEAFF. CDR3 coding DNA: TGTGCCAGCAGCGTAGTGGGGCAGGCGTACACTGAAGCTTTCTTT. Together with reference TRBV9 and TRBJ1-1, the CDR3 gives the full variable domain: DSGVTQTPKHLITATGQRVTLRCSPRSGDLSVYWYQQSLDQGLQFLIQYYNGEERAKGNILERFSAQQFPDLHSELNLSSLELGDSALYFCASSVVGQAYTEAFFGQGTRLTVV.

The chain joins TRBV19 to TRBJ1-2; weak D call: TRBD1 (6 bases). The CDR3 is 16 amino acids. Germline V gives CDR1 LNHDA, CDR2 SQIVND (reference sequence). Trimming took off 8 bases at V and 8 bases at J, with 27 bases between the two ends. CDR3 amino acids: CASGITRGSGPFGYTF. The CDR3 DNA sequence: TGTGCCAGTGGAATTACCAGGGGTTCGGGGCCCTTCGGCTACACCTTC.

In this sample, this clone turned up a few times. The chain recombines TRBV5-1 with TRBJ2-7; 11 bases are a match to TRBD1. The CDR3 is 15 residues long. CDR1 and CDR2 (germline): SGHRS, YFSETQ. V gave up 1 base and J gave up 2 bases; unmatched junction bases: 2. For the CDR3, the DNA is TGCGCCAGCAGCTTGACGGACAGGGGGCCCTACGAGCAGTACTTC. Translated: CASSLTDRGPYEQYF.

The chain carries TRBV12-5 and TRBJ1-4, with D uncertain. Germline V gene lookup returns CDR1 LGHNT and CDR2 FRNRAP. Deletions cut 4 bases from V and 7 bases from J, with 22 bases between. The CDR3 is 17 amino acids. The CDR3 nucleotides read TGTGCTAGTGGTTCTGCGCCGACACAGTCTTCGGTTGAAAAACTGTTTTTT. Protein product: CASGSAPTQSSVEKLFF.

The chain uses TRBV25-1 and TRBJ2-5, with D uncertain. CDR1 and CDR2 (germline): MGHDK, SYGVNS. This CDR3 region has 16 residues. Deletions cut 2 bases from V and 3 bases from J, with 16 bases between. The CDR3 spells CASSEVRTLGKETQYF. The CDR3 coding sequence is TGTGCCAGCAGTGAAGTTCGAACTTTAGGGAAAGAGACCCAGTACTTC.

The rearrangement links TRBV19 to TRBJ1-4; D may be TRBD1 (5 bases). Between the trimmed V and J ends, which lost 4 bases and 5 bases, there was a span of 8 bases. Looked up from germline, CDR1 is LNHDA and CDR2 is SQIVND (reference sequence). This CDR3 has 13 residues. The CDR3 region is CASSSDSNEKLFF. In DNA, the CDR3 is TGTGCCAGTAGTAGTGACAGCAATGAAAAACTGTTTTTT.

V gene TRBV5-1 combines with J gene TRBJ2-2; D call uncertain. There are 16 residues in the CDR3. V was cut by 4 bases and J by 6 bases, with 19 bases left in between. Germline V lookup: CDR1 SGHRS, CDR2 YFSETQ. The CDR3 nucleotides are TGCGCCAGCAGCACCCGGTCGCTCGCGGAACCCGGGGAGCTGTTTTTT. This encodes CASSTRSLAEPGELFF.

J is TRBJ1-3 and V is TRBV30, with TRBD1 matching over 7 bases. CDR3 size: 14 residues. Germline V lookup: CDR1 GTSNPN, CDR2 SVGIG (reference sequence). J lost 4 bases, V lost 0 bases, and 3 bases had no gene match. CDR3 sequence reads: CAWSVGGQGNTIYF. The CDR3 DNA sequence: TGTGCCTGGAGTGTAGGGGGCCAGGGAAACACCATATATTTT.

V and J are TRBV10-1 and TRBJ1-1; D gene unclear. The V end lost 0 bases, the J end lost 1 base, and 9 bases lay between the germline ends. The germline CDR1 and CDR2 sequences are WNHNN and SYGVQD (reference sequence). The CDR3 covers 15 residues. The CDR3 DNA reads as TGCGCCAGCAGTGAGTCGTCGTTGAGGAACACTGAAGCTTTCTTT. Protein product: CASSESSLRNTEAFF.

The CDR3 bases are TGCAGCGTTGAGGTCAGGGAGGACTATGGCTACACCTTC. Translation gives CSVEVREDYGYTF. This chain joins TRBV29-1 and TRBJ1-2; maybe TRBD1 (5 bases). Germline-derived CDR1 and CDR2 are SQVTM and ANQGSEA. V was pared by 3 bases and J by 3 bases, with 11 bases between. This CDR3 has 13 amino acids. Full variable domain (rest looked up from reference TRBV29-1 and TRBJ1-2): SAVISQKPSRDICQRGTSLTIQCQVDSQVTMMFWYRQQPGQSLTLIATANQGSEATYESGFVIDKFPISRPNLTFSTLTVSNMSPEDSSIYLCSVEVREDYGYTFGSGTRLTVV.

The genes are TRBV6-5 and TRBJ2-7, with D maybe TRBD1 (7 bases). V dropped 6 bases and J dropped 2 bases, with 11 bases sitting between them. The CDR3 is made up of 13 amino acids. Germline CDR1 reads MNHEY; CDR2 reads SVGAGI. CDR3 region: CASSPGGTYEQYF. DNA of the CDR3: TGTGCCAGCAGCCCAGGGGGGACCTACGAGCAGTACTTC.

The gene calls are TRBV10-2 and TRBJ2-3, with 9 bases identical to TRBD2. Germline assignment: CDR1 WSHSY and CDR2 SAAADI. J lost 5 bases, V lost 3 bases, and 9 bases had no gene match. This CDR3 contains 16 residues. CDR3 DNA: TGCGCCAGCAGTGAAAGGCGGGGGGGCTTTGAAGATACGCAGTATTTT. Translation gives CASSERRGGFEDTQYF.

The chain is built from TRBV11-3 and TRBJ2-3, with D unclear. Germline V gives CDR1 SGHNT, CDR2 YENEEA. Trimming took 2 bases from V and 6 from J, leaving 6 bases between them. The CDR3 contains 12 residues. The CDR3, as DNA: TGTGCCAGCAGCTTAACAGCGGATACGCAGTATTTT. It codes for CASSLTADTQYF.

The chain links TRBV5-1 to TRBJ2-7; D unresolved. V lost 4 bases, J lost 6 bases, and 14 bases lay in between. This CDR3 is 13 amino acids long. The germline V gene has CDR1 SGHRS and CDR2 YFSETQ. CDR3 region: CASSATLGPEQYF. CDR3 coding DNA: TGCGCCAGCAGCGCCACTTTAGGGCCCGAGCAGTACTTC. The variable domain in full, with the rest retrieved from reference TRBV5-1 and TRBJ2-7, is KAGVTQTPRYLIKTRGQQVTLSCSPISGHRSVSWYQQTPGQGLQFLFEYFSETQRNKGNFPGRFSGRQFSNSRSEMNVSTLELGDSALYLCASSATLGPEQYFGPGTRLTVT.

The chain recombines TRBV20-1 with TRBJ2-3, with TRBD2 as a possible D gene (6 bases). The CDR3 runs to 14 residues. CDR1 is DFQATT and CDR2 is SNEGSKA in the germline V gene (reference sequence). The V end was cut by 3 bases, the J end by 6 bases, with 16 bases between. CDR3 DNA sequence: TGCAGTGCTAGTACAGAGGGACTGCGGGATACGCAGTATTTT. This gives the protein CSASTEGLRDTQYF.

The gene calls are TRBV2 and TRBJ1-3; D is possibly TRBD1 (5 bases). Germline CDR1 and CDR2: SNHLY and FYNNEI. Deletions cut 6 bases from V and 4 bases from J, with 10 bases between. The CDR3 totals 13 residues. The CDR3 DNA sequence: TGTGCCAGCAGCCGGACACCCGGAAACACCATATATTTT. This codes for CASSRTPGNTIYF.

This clone was detected a few times. V usage is TRBV5-1 and J usage is TRBJ2-2; no definite D call. This CDR3 comprises 13 residues. Germline loops: CDR1 SGHRS, CDR2 YFSETQ. The ends were cut back, 3 bases at V and 2 bases at J, with 5 bases in the middle. The CDR3 nucleotides read TGCGCCAGCAGCTACATAAACACCGGGGAGCTGTTTTTT. Translation gives CASSYINTGELFF.

Written as DNA, the CDR3 is TGTGCCTGGAGTGTAGGGCTTGTTCGGGAAAAACTGTTTTTT. Translating gives CAWSVGLVREKLFF. The chain combines TRBV30 with TRBJ1-4; D gene unclear. Deletions cut 0 bases from V and 8 bases from J, with 13 bases between. CDR1 is GTSNPN, CDR2 SVGIG, per germline (reference sequence). This CDR3 comprises 14 residues.

The V call is TRBV6-5, the J call TRBJ1-1; TRBD1 might be the D (6 bases). Deletions cut 7 bases from V and 3 bases from J, with 15 bases between. The CDR3 covers 14 residues. Germline V gene sequence: CDR1 MNHEY, CDR2 SVGAGI. CDR3 sequence reads: CASIQGGEDTEAFF. CDR3 in DNA: TGTGCCAGCATTCAAGGGGGGGAGGACACTGAAGCTTTCTTT.

The rearrangement uses TRBV12-3 or TRBV12-4 and TRBJ1-2, with D hard to call. The CDR3 spans 12 residues. V was shortened by 5 bases and J by 5 bases, with 9 bases between the two germline ends. CDR3 DNA: TGTGCCAGCAGTAGATCGGGGTATGGCTACACCTTC. Amino acid sequence: CASSRSGYGYTF.

The chain carries TRBV10-2 and TRBJ2-3; 11 bases map to TRBD2. The CDR3 totals 17 residues. Germline-derived CDR1 and CDR2 are WSHSY and SAAADI. Losses at the gene ends were 1 base for V and 6 bases for J; bases not matched to a gene: 9. CDR3 nucleotide sequence: TGCGCCAGCAGTGAGTTTCCTAGCGGGGGGATTCGGGATACGCAGTATTTT. Translated, it gives CASSEFPSGGIRDTQYF.

This clone was detected a few times. The gene calls are TRBV2 and TRBJ1-2; 10 bases match TRBD1. The germline V gene has CDR1 SNHLY and CDR2 FYNNEI. Trimming removed 7 bases from V and 7 bases from J; junction bases left unmatched: 9. This CDR3 contains 14 residues. The CDR3 sequence is CASTPGQGLGGYTF. Here the CDR3 DNA reads TGTGCCAGCACTCCGGGACAGGGGTTGGGTGGCTACACCTTC.

The chain joins TRBV5-1 to TRBJ2-7; TRBD1 matches at 8 bases. The V gene's germline CDR1 is SGHRS and CDR2 YFSETQ. This CDR3 region has 14 residues. V gave up 4 bases and J gave up 3 bases; unmatched junction bases: 6. In DNA form, the CDR3 reads TGCGCCAGCAGCCAGTCTACAGGGGGCTACGAGCAGTACTTC. Its translation: CASSQSTGGYEQYF.

The chain links TRBV6-6 to TRBJ1-5, with D possibly TRBD1 on 5 matching bases. CDR3 length equals 11 residues. Per the germline V gene, CDR1 is MNHNY and CDR2 is SVGAGI (reference sequence). DNA for the CDR3: TGTAGAGCAGGGAATCGCCAGCCCCAGCATTTT. It specifies CRAGNRQPQHF.